This T cell receptor beta chain was recorded in a study of blood T cell repertoires in COVID-19. About the research overall: Collection of acute and convalescent COVID-19 samples took place in the United States, Italy and Spain.

CDR1 is SGHRS and CDR2 is YFSETQ in the germline V gene. With 0 bases removed from V and 0 bases from J, the gap between germline ends came to 7 bases. The CDR3 has 15 residues. Clones were sequenced by immunoSEQ multiplex PCR, and TCRdb holds only the in-frame ones, with some missing. The data show about 350,000 clones, roughly 86% seen once. The J gene is TRBJ2-1, the V gene TRBV5-1; D uncertain. The receptor comes from a woman aged 30 to 39 who had been exposed to COVID-19. The sample taken for sequencing was PBMCs or T cells enriched from blood (not recorded which). CDR3 protein: CASSLDSSSYNEQFF. The CDR3 DNA reads TGCGCCAGCAGCTTGGACTCTAGCTCCTACAATGAGCAGTTCTTC.